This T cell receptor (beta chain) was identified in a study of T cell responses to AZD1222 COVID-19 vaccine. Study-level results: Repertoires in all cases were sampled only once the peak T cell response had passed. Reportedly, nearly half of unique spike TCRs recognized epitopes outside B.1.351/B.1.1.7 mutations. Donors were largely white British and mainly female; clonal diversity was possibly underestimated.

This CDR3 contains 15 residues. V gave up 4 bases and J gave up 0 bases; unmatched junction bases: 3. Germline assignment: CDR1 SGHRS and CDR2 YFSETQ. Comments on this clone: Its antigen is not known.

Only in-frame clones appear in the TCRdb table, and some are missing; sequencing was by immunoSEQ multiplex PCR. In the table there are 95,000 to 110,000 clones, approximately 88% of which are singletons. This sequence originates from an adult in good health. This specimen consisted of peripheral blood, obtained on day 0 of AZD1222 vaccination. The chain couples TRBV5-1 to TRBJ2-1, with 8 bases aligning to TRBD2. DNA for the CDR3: TGCGCCAGCAGCGGGAGCGGGAGCTCCTACAATGAGCAGTTCTTC. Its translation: CASSGSGSSYNEQFF.